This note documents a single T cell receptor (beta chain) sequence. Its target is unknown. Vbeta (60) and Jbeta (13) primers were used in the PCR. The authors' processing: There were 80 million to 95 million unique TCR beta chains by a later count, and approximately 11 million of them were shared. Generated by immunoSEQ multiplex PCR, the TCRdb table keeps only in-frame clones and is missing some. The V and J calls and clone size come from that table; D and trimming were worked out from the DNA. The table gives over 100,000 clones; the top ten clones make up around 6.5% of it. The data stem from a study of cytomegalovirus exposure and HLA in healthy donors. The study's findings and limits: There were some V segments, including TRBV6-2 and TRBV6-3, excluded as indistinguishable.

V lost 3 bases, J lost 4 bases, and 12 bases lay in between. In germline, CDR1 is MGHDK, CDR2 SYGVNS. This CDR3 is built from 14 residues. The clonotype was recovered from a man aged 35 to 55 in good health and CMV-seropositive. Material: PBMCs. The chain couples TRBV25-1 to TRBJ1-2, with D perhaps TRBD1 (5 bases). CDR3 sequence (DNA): TGTGCCAGCAGTGATGAGACAGCCAGCTATGGCTACACCTTC. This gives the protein CASSDETASYGYTF.